These 17 T cell receptor beta chains were sequenced from one sample in a study of blood T cell repertoires in COVID-19. The protocol was immunoSEQ multiplex PCR, while the TCRdb copy is restricted to in-frame clones and leaves out a portion. The sample holds approximately 240,000 clones, approximately 90% seen once. Sequencing was carried out using PBMCs or T cells enriched from blood (not recorded which). The receptors were gathered from a woman in her late teens or twenties in a cohort exposed to, infected with or recovered from COVID-19 (not recorded which).

The chain recombines TRBV9 with TRBJ2-2, with 8 bases that match TRBD2. The trim removed 4 bases at V and 5 bases at J, leaving 7 bases unmatched. Germline V gene sequence: CDR1 SGDLS, CDR2 YYNGEE. This CDR3 has 15 amino acids. CDR3 DNA: TGTGCCAGCAGCCCGACGCGGGGGGAAACCGGGGAGCTGTTTTTT. Its translation is CASSPTRGETGELFF.

The chain is built from TRBV5-6 and TRBJ2-1; a possible D gene is TRBD2 (5 bases). V was clipped by 1 base and J by 12 bases, with 11 bases between them. The CDR3 covers 12 residues. Looked up from germline, CDR1 is SGHDT and CDR2 is YYEEEE. CDR3 DNA sequence: TGTGCCAGCAGCTTGAGGAGGAAGGGGCAGTTCTTC. It codes for CASSLRRKGQFF.

The table lists this clone with a few counts. The genes are TRBV2 and TRBJ2-1; D unclear. CDR3 length equals 13 residues. The V gene lost 4 bases and the J gene lost 9 bases, with 13 bases spanning the gap. Germline loops: CDR1 SNHLY, CDR2 FYNNEI. CDR3 sequence reads: CASSANSMAEQFF. DNA of the CDR3: TGTGCCAGCAGTGCCAATAGCATGGCTGAGCAGTTCTTC.

V and J are TRBV11-2 and TRBJ1-5; D might be TRBD1 (6 bases). The germline CDR1 and CDR2 sequences are SGHAT and FQNNGV. This CDR3 is built from 15 residues. V was cut by 6 bases and J by 4 bases, with 16 bases left in between. CDR3 nucleotides: TGTGCCAGCAGGCCAACAGGGCCCCGAAATCAGCCCCAGCATTTT. Translated, it gives CASRPTGPRNQPQHF.

DNA of the CDR3: TGTGCTAGTGGTTTGGATTTGGGGGGACCCTACAATGAGCAGTTCTTC. Translation gives CASGLDLGGPYNEQFF. The rearrangement uses TRBV12-5 and TRBJ2-1; possible D gene TRBD2, 6 bases. Trimming pared 1 base from V and 2 bases from J, leaving 12 bases between. The CDR3 has 16 amino acids. From germline, CDR1 is LGHNT and CDR2 FRNRAP.

This chain connects TRBV2 to TRBJ2-1; the match to TRBD1 covers 9 bases. CDR1 is SNHLY, CDR2 FYNNEI, per germline. Germline trimming cut 8 bases from V and 9 bases from J; bases unmatched to any gene: 11. CDR3 length equals 14 residues. Here the CDR3 reads CASSTGTGSIEQFF. In DNA form, the CDR3 reads TGTGCCAGCTCTACCGGGACAGGGTCCATTGAGCAGTTCTTC.

The chain is built from TRBV7-8 and TRBJ1-1, with 7 nucleotides matching TRBD1. Trimming took 3 bases from V and 0 from J; bases not matched to a gene: 4. Germline values: CDR1 SGHVS, CDR2 FQNEAQ. The CDR3 runs to 15 residues. The CDR3 here is CASSFGGQMNTEAFF. DNA for the CDR3: TGTGCCAGCAGCTTTGGGGGACAGATGAACACTGAAGCTTTCTTT.

The chain uses TRBV19 and TRBJ1-3, with D possibly being TRBD1 (6 bases). The CDR3 has 16 amino acids. The V gene's germline CDR1 is LNHDA and CDR2 SQIVND (reference sequence). V was clipped by 3 bases and J by 11 bases, with 23 bases between them. Written as DNA, the CDR3 is TGTGCCAGTAGTATGAGAGCTGCGATGGACGGACAGCCCATATATTTT. Its protein product is CASSMRAAMDGQPIYF.

This chain connects TRBV27 to TRBJ1-6; D remains unclear. Germline V lookup: CDR1 MNHEY, CDR2 SMNVEV (reference sequence). Trimming removed 6 bases at V and 11 bases at J, with 17 bases between. The CDR3 length is 14 residues. The CDR3 protein is CASRYQPTTAPLHF. The CDR3 bases are TGTGCCAGCAGGTATCAGCCGACAACAGCACCCCTCCACTTT.

This clone was seen more than once but under ten times. This chain joins TRBV6-4 and TRBJ2-3, with TRBD2 matching 8 bases. The CDR3 is 14 amino acids. CDR1 MRHNA and CDR2 SNTAGT come from the germline V gene. The J segment lost 0 bases and the V segment lost 4 bases, leaving 0 bases of the junction unmatched. CDR3 region: CASSASGSTDTQYF. The CDR3 DNA sequence: TGTGCCAGCAGTGCTAGCGGGAGCACAGATACGCAGTATTTT.

The chain uses TRBV7-3 and TRBJ2-1; tentative D call: TRBD1 (6 bases). V lost 2 bases and J lost 7, with 9 bases in between. This CDR3 spans 13 amino acids. Germline V gives CDR1 SGHTA, CDR2 FQGTGA. CDR3 residues: CASSLSQGNEQFF. DNA for the CDR3: TGTGCCAGCAGCTTATCACAGGGAAATGAGCAGTTCTTC.

V gene TRBV5-1 combines with J gene TRBJ2-1; weak D call: TRBD2 (6 bases). The length of the CDR3 is 16 residues. The V gene's germline CDR1 is SGHRS and CDR2 YFSETQ. With 1 base removed from V and 2 bases from J, the gap between germline ends came to 13 bases. The DNA of the CDR3 is TGCGCCAGCAGCTTGATAAACCTAGCGACCTACAATGAGCAGTTCTTC. Its translation: CASSLINLATYNEQFF.

V usage is TRBV18 and J usage is TRBJ2-5; possibly TRBD2 for D (5 bases). The ends were cut back, 3 bases at V and 2 bases at J, with 7 bases in the middle. The CDR3 runs 13 residues. Germline V lookup: CDR1 KGHSH, CDR2 LQKENI. The CDR3 loop is CASSPRTQETQYF. CDR3 nucleotides: TGTGCCAGCTCACCGAGGACTCAAGAGACCCAGTACTTC.

The rearrangement joins TRBV6-6 to TRBJ2-1, with 7 positions matching TRBD1. The CDR3 totals 15 residues. Germline CDR1 MNHNY, CDR2 SVGAGI (reference sequence). Trimming cost V 2 bases and J 2 bases; bases outside gene matches: 3. CDR3: CASSYRDSTYNEQFF. The CDR3 nucleotides read TGTGCCAGCAGTTACAGGGACAGCACCTACAATGAGCAGTTCTTC.

The chain has TRBV5-4 and TRBJ1-2, with TRBD1 matching over 7 bases. Trimming at V came to 4 bases and at J to 8 bases, leaving 11 bases not matched to a gene. The CDR3 totals 14 residues. From germline, CDR1 is SGHNT and CDR2 YYREEE (reference sequence). The CDR3 DNA reads TGTGCCAGCAGCCTGGCCGGAGGGGGCGCGGGCTACACCTTC. Translated, it gives CASSLAGGGAGYTF.

In its sample, this clone was seen once. This chain uses TRBV10-3 with TRBJ1-1; 7 bases are a match to TRBD1. The germline V gene has CDR1 ENHRY and CDR2 SYGVKD. The CDR3 loop spans 14 amino acids. V lost 3 bases, J lost 3 bases, and 4 bases stayed unmatched. The CDR3 DNA follows: TGTGCCATCAGTGAAGCCAGGGGGTACACTGAAGCTTTCTTT. Amino acid sequence: CAISEARGYTEAFF.

This chain uses TRBV5-1 with TRBJ1-6; D gene ambiguous. Germline V gives CDR1 SGHRS, CDR2 YFSETQ. The CDR3 extends over 16 amino acids. V was pared by 1 base and J by 7 bases, with 15 bases between. The CDR3 DNA reads TGCGCCAGCAGCTTGTCGGGGTCCGTGGACAATTCACCCCTCCACTTT. Encoded protein: CASSLSGSVDNSPLHF.